This TCR beta chain is drawn from a study of STAT5B mutations in CD4+ large granular lymphocyte leukemia. General study points: Data were not HLA-matched across samples. TRBV06-family usage was enriched in top patient clones (8/27) versus controls (2/35).

Sequencing was performed with immunoSEQ multiplex PCR; in TCRdb, only in-frame clones are kept and a portion is missing. The sample shows tens of thousands of clones, roughly 76% of them seen only once. The count of this clone is one. What it binds is unknown. The V and J ends lost 1 base and 0 bases respectively, with 5 bases between them. The CDR3 contains 14 residues. Germline lookup yields CDR1 SGHTA and CDR2 FQGNSA. This chain connects TRBV7-2 to TRBJ2-3, with D unclear. The sequence was collected from a human donor in good health. Sample: CD4+ T cells from blood buffy coats. CDR3: CASSLDPSTDTQYF. CDR3 nucleotide sequence: TGTGCCAGCAGCTTAGATCCCAGCACAGATACGCAGTATTTT.